This TCR beta chain was documented in a study of vaccination effects on CD4 cells after COVID-19. Per germline, CDR1 MNHEY and CDR2 SVGEGT. The CDR3 contains 13 residues. Trimming cost V 6 bases and J 3 bases, with 12 bases left between them. This clone was observed a few times. Its antigen is undetermined. TCRdb keeps only in-frame clones here, not all; method: immunoSEQ multiplex PCR. The data show about 70,000 clones, roughly two thirds seen once. ViraFEST assay sequencing came after antigen-specific CD4+ T cells were expanded with viral peptide pools. CD4+ T cell isolation took place after approximately ten days of culture. By PCR, the person was confirmed to have had SARS-CoV-2 infection between March and December 2020.

This TCR was recovered from a human donor who had a prior SARS-CoV-2 infection. The gene calls are TRBV6-2 or TRBV6-3 and TRBJ2-7; TRBD1 or TRBD2 may be the D gene (5 bases each). The sequenced sample was CD4+ T cells from PBMCs cultured with HIV peptides, obtained before COVID-19 vaccination. Subset given: HIV-1 Nef peptide pool negative control/reference culture. CDR3 residues: CASSPWDGYEQYF. CDR3 sequence (DNA): TGTGCCAGCAGCCCATGGGACGGCTACGAGCAGTACTTC.